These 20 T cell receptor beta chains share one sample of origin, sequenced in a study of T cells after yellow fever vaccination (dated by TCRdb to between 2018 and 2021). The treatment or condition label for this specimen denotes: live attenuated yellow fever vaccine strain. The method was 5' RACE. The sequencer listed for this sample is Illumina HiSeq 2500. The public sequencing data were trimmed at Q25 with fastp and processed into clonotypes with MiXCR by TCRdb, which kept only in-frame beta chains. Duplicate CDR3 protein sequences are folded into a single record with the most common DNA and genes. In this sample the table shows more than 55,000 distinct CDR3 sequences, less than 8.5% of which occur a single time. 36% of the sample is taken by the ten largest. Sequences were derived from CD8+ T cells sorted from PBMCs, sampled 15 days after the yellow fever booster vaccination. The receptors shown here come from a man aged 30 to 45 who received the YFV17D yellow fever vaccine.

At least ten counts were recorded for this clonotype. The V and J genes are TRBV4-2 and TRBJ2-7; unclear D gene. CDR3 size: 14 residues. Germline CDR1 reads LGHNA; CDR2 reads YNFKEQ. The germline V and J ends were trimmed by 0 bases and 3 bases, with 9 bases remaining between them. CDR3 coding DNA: TGTGCCAGCAGCCAAGATCTGGGAATCTACGAGCAGTACTTC. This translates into CASSQDLGIYEQYF.

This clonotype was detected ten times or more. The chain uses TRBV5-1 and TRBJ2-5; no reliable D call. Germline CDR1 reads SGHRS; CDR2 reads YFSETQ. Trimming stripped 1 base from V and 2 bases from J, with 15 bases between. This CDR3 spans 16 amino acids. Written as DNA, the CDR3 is TGCGCCAGCAGCTTGAGTCTTGCGGAATTTCAAGAGACCCAGTACTTC. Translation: CASSLSLAEFQETQYF.

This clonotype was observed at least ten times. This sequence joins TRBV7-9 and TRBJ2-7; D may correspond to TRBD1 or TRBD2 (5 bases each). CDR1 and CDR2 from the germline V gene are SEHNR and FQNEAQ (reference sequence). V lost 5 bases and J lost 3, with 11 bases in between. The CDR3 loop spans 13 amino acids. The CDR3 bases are TGTGCCAGCAGCCCTGAGGGGAACTACGAGCAGTACTTC. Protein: CASSPEGNYEQYF. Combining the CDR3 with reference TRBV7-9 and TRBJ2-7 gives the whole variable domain DTGVSQNPRHKITKRGQNVTFRCDPISEHNRLYWYRQTLGQGPEFLTYFQNEAQLEKSRLLSDRFSAERPKGSFSTLEIQRTEQGDSAMYLCASSPEGNYEQYFGPGTRLTVT.

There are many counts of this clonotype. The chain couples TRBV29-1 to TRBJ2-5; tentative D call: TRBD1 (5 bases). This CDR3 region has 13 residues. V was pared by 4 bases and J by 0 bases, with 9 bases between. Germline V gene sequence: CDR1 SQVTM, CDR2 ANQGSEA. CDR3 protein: CSVVPGYQETQYF. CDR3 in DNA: TGCAGCGTTGTACCAGGGTACCAAGAGACCCAGTACTTC.

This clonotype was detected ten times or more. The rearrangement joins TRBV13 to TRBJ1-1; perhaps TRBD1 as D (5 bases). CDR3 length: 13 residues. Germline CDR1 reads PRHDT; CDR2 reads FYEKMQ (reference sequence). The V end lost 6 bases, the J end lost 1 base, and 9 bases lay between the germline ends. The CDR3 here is CASRRGGNTEAFF. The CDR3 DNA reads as TGTGCCAGCAGACGGGGGGGGAACACTGAAGCTTTCTTT.

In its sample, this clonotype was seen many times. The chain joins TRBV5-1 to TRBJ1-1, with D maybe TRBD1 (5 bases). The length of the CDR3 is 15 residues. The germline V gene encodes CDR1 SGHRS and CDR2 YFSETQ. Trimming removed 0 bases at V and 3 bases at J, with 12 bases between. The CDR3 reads CASSLEGSRYTEAFF. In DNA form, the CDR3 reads TGCGCCAGCAGCTTGGAGGGGAGCAGGTACACTGAAGCTTTCTTT.

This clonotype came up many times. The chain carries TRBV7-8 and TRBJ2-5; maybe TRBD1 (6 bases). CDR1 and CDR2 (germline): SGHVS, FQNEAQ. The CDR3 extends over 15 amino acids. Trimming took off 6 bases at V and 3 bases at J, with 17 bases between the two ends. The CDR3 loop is CASRPTGSVEETQYF. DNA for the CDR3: TGTGCCAGCAGGCCTACAGGGAGTGTTGAAGAGACCCAGTACTTC. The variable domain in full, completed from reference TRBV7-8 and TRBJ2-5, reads GAGVSQSPRYKVAKRGQDVALRCDPISGHVSLFWYQQALGQGPEFLTYFQNEAQLDKSGLPSDRFFAERPEGSVSTLKIQRTQQEDSAVYLCASRPTGSVEETQYFGPGTRLLVL.

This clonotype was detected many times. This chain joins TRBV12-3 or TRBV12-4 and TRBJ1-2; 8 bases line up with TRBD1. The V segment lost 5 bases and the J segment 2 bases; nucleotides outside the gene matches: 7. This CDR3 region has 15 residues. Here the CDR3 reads CASSRTGGGNYGYTF. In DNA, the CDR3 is TGTGCCAGCAGTCGAACAGGGGGAGGGAACTATGGCTACACCTTC.

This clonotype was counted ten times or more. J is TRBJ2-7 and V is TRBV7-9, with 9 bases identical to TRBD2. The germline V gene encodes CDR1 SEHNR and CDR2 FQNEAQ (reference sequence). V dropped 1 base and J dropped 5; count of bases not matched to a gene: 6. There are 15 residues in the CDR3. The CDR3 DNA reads TGTGCCAGCAGCTTAGACCCTAGCGGGATCGACGAGCAGTACTTC. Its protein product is CASSLDPSGIDEQYF.

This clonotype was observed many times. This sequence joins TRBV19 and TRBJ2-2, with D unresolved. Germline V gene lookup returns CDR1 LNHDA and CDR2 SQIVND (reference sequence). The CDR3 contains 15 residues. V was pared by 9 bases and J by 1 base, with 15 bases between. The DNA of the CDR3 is TGTGCCAGCGCTATGGCGGTCCTGAACACCGGGGAGCTGTTTTTT. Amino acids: CASAMAVLNTGELFF.

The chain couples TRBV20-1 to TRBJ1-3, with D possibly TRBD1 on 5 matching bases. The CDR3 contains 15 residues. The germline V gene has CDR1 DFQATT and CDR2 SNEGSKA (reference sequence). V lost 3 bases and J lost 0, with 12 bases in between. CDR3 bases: TGCAGTGCTAGGGGCGTGGGGGACTCTGGAAACACCATATATTTT. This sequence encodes CSARGVGDSGNTIYF.

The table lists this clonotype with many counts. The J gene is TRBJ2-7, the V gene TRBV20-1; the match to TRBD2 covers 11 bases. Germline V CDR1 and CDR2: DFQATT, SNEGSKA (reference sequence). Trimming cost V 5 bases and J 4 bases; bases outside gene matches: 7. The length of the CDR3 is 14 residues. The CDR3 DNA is TGCAGTGCTCCGACTAGCGGGGTAGGATACGAGCAGTACTTC. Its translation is CSAPTSGVGYEQYF.

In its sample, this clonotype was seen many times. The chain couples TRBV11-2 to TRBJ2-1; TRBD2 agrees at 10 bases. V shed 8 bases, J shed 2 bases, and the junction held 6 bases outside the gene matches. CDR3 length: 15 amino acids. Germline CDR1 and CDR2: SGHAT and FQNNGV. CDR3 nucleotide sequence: TGTGCCAGCTCTAGCGGGAGAAGTACCTACAATGAGCAGTTCTTC. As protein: CASSSGRSTYNEQFF.

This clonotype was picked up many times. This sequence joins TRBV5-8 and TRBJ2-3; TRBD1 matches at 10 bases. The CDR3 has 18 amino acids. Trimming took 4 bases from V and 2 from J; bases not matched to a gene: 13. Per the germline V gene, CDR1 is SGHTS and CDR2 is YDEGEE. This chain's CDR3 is CASSPSTGGAGTTDTQYF. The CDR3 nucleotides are TGTGCCAGCAGCCCCTCGACAGGGGGCGCCGGGACCACAGATACGCAGTATTTT.

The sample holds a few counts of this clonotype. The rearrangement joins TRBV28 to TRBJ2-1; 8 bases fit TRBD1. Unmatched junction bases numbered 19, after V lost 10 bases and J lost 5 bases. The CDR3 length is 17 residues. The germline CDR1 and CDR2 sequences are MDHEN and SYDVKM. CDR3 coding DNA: TGTGCCACGGAGACAGGGGCAAAACGTCACCGCCACAATGAGCAGTTCTTC. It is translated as CATETGAKRHRHNEQFF.

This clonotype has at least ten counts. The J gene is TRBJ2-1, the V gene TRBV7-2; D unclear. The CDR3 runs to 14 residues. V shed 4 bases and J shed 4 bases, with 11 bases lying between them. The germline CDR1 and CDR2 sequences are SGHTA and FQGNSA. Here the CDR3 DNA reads TGTGCCAGCAGCTATCCGGACGGGTACAATGAGCAGTTCTTC. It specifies CASSYPDGYNEQFF.

This chain's CDR3 is CASSQTPSGSGGANVLTF. As DNA, the CDR3 is TGTGCCAGCAGTCAGACCCCTAGCGGGAGTGGTGGGGCCAACGTCCTGACTTTC. This sequence joins TRBV12-3 or TRBV12-4 and TRBJ2-6; 10 positions match TRBD2. The length of the CDR3 is 18 residues. The V gene end was trimmed by 5 bases and the J gene end by 3 bases; junction bases not matched to a gene: 10.

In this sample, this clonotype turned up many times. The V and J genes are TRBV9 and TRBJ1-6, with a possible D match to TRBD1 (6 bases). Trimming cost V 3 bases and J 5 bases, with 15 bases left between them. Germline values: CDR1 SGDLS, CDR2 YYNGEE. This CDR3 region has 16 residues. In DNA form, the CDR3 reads TGTGCCAGCAGCGAGGGGGGGGGTGGAAATAATTCACCCCTCCACTTT. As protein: CASSEGGGGNNSPLHF.

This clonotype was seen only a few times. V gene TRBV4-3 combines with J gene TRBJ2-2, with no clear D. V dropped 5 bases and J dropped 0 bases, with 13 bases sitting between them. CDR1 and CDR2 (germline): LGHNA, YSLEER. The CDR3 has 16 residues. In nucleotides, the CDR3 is TGCGCCAGCAGCGTTAAGATACACCCGAACACCGGGGAGCTGTTTTTT. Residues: CASSVKIHPNTGELFF.

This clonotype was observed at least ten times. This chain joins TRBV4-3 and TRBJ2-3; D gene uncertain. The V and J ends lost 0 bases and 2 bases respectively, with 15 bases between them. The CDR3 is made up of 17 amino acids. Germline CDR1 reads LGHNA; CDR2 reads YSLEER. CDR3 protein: CASSQEARPSSTDTQYF. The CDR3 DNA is TGCGCCAGCAGCCAAGAGGCGCGGCCCTCGTCCACAGATACGCAGTATTTT.